This T cell receptor beta chain was identified during a study of T-cell memory formation after mild COVID-19. Whole-study context: The TCR clusters were mostly specific to one donor. Study results and limitations: In pre-infection memory, a portion of responding clones appeared, which suggested that cross-reactive memory joined. Clones from the second wave (peaking day 37) had unconfirmed SARS-CoV-2 specificity.

Trimming stripped 5 bases from V and 6 bases from J, with 13 bases between. Germline assignment: CDR1 LNHNV and CDR2 YYDKDF (reference sequence). The CDR3 sequence is 14 residues long. Details on this clonotype: Antigen: not known.

Amplification by 5'RACE using constant-segment primers produced TCR alpha and TCR beta cDNA libraries that carried sample barcodes and UMIs. TCRdb independently ran MiXCR on the 5' RACE reads; one entry per CDR3 protein. The sample has tens of thousands of distinct CDR3 sequences, about 15% seen once; the top ten hold roughly 33%. Sequencing input: PBMCs or a T cell subset sorted from them (not recorded which). This receptor was obtained from an adult woman who had mild COVID-19 (a few samples of this study predate the infection). Cell type and time point are not known. This rearrangement joins TRBV15 to TRBJ2-2; D gene ambiguous. Here the CDR3 DNA reads TGTGCCACCAGCCTCAACCGGGTAGCCGGGGAGCTGTTTTTT. This gives the protein CATSLNRVAGELFF.